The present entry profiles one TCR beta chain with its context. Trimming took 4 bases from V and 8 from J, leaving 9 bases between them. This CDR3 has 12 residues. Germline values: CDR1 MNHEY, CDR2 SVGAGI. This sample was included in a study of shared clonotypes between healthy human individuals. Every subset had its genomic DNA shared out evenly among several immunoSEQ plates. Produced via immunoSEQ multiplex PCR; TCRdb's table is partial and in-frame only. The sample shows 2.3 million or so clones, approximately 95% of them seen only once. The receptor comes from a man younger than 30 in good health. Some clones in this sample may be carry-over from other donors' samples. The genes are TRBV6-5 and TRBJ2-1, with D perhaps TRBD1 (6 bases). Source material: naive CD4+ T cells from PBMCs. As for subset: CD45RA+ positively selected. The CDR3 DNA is TGTGCCAGCAGTTCCAGGGGCGATGAGCAGTTCTTC. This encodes CASSSRGDEQFF.